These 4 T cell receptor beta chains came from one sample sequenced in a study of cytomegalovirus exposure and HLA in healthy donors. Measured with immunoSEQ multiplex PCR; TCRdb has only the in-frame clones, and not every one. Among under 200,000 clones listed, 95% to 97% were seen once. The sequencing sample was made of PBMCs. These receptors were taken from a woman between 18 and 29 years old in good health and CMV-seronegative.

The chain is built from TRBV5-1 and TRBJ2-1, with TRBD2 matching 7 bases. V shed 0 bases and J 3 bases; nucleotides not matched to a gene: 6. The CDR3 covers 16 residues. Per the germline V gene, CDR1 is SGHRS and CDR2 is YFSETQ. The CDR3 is CASSLGLAAIYNEQFF. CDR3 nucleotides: TGCGCCAGCAGCTTGGGACTAGCTGCTATCTACAATGAGCAGTTCTTC.

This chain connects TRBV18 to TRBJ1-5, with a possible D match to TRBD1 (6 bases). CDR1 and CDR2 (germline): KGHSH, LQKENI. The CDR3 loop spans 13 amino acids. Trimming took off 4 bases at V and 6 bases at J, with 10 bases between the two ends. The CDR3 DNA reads TGTGCCAGCTCACTGGGACAAAGTCAGCCCCAGCATTTT. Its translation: CASSLGQSQPQHF.

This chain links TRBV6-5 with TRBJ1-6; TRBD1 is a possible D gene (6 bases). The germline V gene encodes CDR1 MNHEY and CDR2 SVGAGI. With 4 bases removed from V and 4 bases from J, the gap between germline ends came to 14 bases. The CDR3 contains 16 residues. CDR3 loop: CASSFGTRFYNSPLHF. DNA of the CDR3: TGTGCCAGCAGTTTCGGGACACGGTTTTATAATTCACCCCTCCACTTT.

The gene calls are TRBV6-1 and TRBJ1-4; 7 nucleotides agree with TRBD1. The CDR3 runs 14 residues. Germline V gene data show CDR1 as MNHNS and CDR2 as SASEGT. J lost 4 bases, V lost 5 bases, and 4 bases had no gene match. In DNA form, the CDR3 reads TGTGCCAGCAGTTTACGGGACAGTAATGAAAAACTGTTTTTT. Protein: CASSLRDSNEKLFF.